This T cell receptor (beta chain) was observed in a study of blood T cells in healthy people across ages. A second roughly 6 to 11 cycle PCR used barcoded and J-beta primers. Each cDNA molecule was tagged by a template-switch adaptor that had 12 random nucleotides. MiXCR was run by TCRdb on the 5' RACE reads, yielding one entry per CDR3 protein. In the table there are 1.5 million to 2 million distinct CDR3 sequences, 28% of which are singletons. This clonotype appeared many times. Its specificity is not known. This CDR3 has 13 amino acids. Germline lookup yields CDR1 DFQATT and CDR2 SNEGSKA (reference sequence). Trimming removed 4 bases from V and 2 bases from J; junction bases left unmatched: 5. Each sample gave at least 7 million isolated PBMCs. Study results and limitations: Calculation of diversity from one million T cells yielded estimates considered to be underestimates. Long-lived and aged donors differed, with more naive CD4+ cells and higher diversity in the long-lived.

The sequenced sample was blood. The source is a woman aged 25 to 39 in good health. The chain joins TRBV20-1 to TRBJ2-7, with 7 bases lining up with TRBD1. The CDR3 sequence is CSANDREPYEQYF. The CDR3 DNA follows: TGCAGTGCTAACGACAGGGAGCCCTACGAGCAGTACTTC.